What follows describes a single T cell receptor beta chain. Unique molecular identifiers were incorporated during preparation of the TCRbeta library. TCRdb processed the PCR reads anew with MiXCR; each CDR3 protein has one entry. Among approximately 300,000 distinct CDR3 sequences, 9.5% to 13% were seen once, and the ten largest hold around 20%. Between the trimmed V and J ends, which lost 4 bases and 0 bases, there was a span of 11 bases. This CDR3 spans 15 amino acids. In germline, CDR1 is SGHNT, CDR2 YYREEE (reference sequence). The data originate from a study of T-cell reconstitution after alpha-beta-depleted transplantation in children.

Sequencing was performed on peripheral blood, taken 180 days after TCRalphabeta/CD19-depleted stem cell transplant. This sequence originates from a male patient between 2 and 9 years old who had a stem cell transplant for chronic granulomatous disease, so the T cells may come from the graft donor. The rearrangement links TRBV5-4 to TRBJ2-1; unclear D gene. CDR3 DNA sequence: TGTGCCAGCAGCCCGCTTTTGAGCTCCTACAATGAGCAGTTCTTC. This translates into CASSPLLSSYNEQFF.